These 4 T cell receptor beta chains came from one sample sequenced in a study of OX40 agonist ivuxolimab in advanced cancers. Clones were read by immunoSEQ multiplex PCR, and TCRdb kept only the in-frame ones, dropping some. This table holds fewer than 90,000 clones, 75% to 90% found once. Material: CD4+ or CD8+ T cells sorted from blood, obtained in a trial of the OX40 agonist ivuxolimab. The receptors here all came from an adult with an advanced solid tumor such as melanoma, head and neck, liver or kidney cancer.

The chain's CDR3 is CASNRPGKTHEQFF. In DNA form, the CDR3 reads TGTGCCAGCAATCGGCCGGGAAAAACGCATGAGCAGTTCTTC. The J gene is TRBJ2-1, the V gene TRBV28; perhaps TRBD2 as D (5 bases). The V end was cut by 7 bases, the J end by 8 bases, with 18 bases between. The CDR3 extends over 14 amino acids. In germline, CDR1 is MDHEN, CDR2 SYDVKM.

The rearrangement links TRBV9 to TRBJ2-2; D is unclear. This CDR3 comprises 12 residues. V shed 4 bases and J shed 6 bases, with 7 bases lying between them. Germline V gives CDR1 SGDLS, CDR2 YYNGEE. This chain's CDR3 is CASSSAPGELFF. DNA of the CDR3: TGTGCCAGCAGCTCGGCTCCCGGGGAGCTGTTTTTT.

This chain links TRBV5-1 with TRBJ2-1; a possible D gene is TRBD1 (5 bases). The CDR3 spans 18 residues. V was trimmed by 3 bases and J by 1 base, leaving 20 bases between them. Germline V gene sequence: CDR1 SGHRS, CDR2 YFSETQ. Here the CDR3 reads CASSYPSNRPPSYNEQFF. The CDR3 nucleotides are TGCGCCAGCAGCTACCCTTCCAACAGGCCCCCATCCTACAATGAGCAGTTCTTC.

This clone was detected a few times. CDR3 in DNA: TGTGCTAGTGGTCTCAATCCCACTGAAGCTTTCTTT. Translating it yields CASGLNPTEAFF. This chain links TRBV12-5 with TRBJ1-1; no clear D gene. CDR3 length equals 12 residues. Germline V gene sequence: CDR1 LGHNT, CDR2 FRNRAP. The V end lost 5 bases, the J end lost 4 bases, and 8 bases lay between the germline ends.